This T cell receptor beta chain was sequenced during a study of T cells in Graves' hyperthyroidism and ophthalmopathy (dated by TCRdb to between 2018 and 2020). Notes on the research overall: Peripheral blood samples were taken at the time of initial diagnosis, prior to any treatment. To identify distinguishing TCR V-J signatures, a discovery cohort of 95 to 100 patients was used, comprising 43 with Graves' ophthalmopathy and around 57 with stable Graves' hyperthyroidism. An independent validation cohort of around 19 hyperthyroidism patients and roughly 16 patients who later progressed to ophthalmopathy tested prospective prediction of ophthalmopathy. The roughly 100 discovery patients were randomly split 7:3 into training and test sets. Thyroid tissue and blood T-cell repertoires from six Graves' hyperthyroidism patients were also compared in the study. After blood sampling, hyperthyroidism patients were treated with methimazole at a starting dose of 30 mg daily, and ophthalmopathy patients were treated with high-dose intravenous methylprednisolone. According to the paper, TCR Vbeta CDR3 sequencing was carried out on approximately 140 peripheral blood samples, which came from 40 to 45 ophthalmopathy, around 75 hyperthyroidism and approximately 17 progressor patients.

In the ophthalmopathy patients, disease was moderately to severely active, with a Clinical Activity Score of 3 or more, a NOSPECS grade of 4 or more, and a duration of less than 3 months. Patients with uncontrolled infections, other autoimmune diseases, pregnancy or lactation were excluded. Clinical symptoms, serum thyroxine and TRAb, thyroid ultrasound, and orbital computed tomography formed the basis for the diagnoses. PBMCs were isolated from about 10 ml of fresh peripheral blood by Ficoll-Paque density gradient centrifugation. Total RNA was extracted using Trizol reagent, and RNA quality was assessed on an Agilent 2100 Bioanalyzer. Many counts were recorded for this clonotype. Its recognized antigen is unknown. No base-level quality is on record; no much larger clone is a single base apart. TCR beta CDR3 regions were amplified from RNA transcripts. For the first round of RT-PCR on the TCR CDR3, the HTBI primer set was used together with the Qiagen OneStep RT-PCR kit. A second multiplex PCR round built the libraries, followed by size selection and purification. Paired-end sequencing of the libraries was performed with 100 bp reads on an Illumina HiSeq2000. The original pipeline was this. Raw data were processed with SOAPnuke, discarding reads with adapters, uncalled bases, mean Phred below 15, or no exact constant-primer or identifier match. COPE v1.2.5 was used to merge high-quality paired reads, and clonotypes were defined as unique nucleotide sequences. Clonotypes were aligned to IMGT TRBV, TRBD and TRBJ reference segments using MiTCR v1.1. The analysis was restricted to V-J combinations with a frequency above 0.0001, which together covered around 99% of the repertoires. A TCS score was defined as the ratio of F50 (clonal expansion) to E x V (chaos), with BLOSUM62-based TCRdist applied between CDR3 peptides within each V-J. Welch's t-statistics and random forest reduced roughly 500 V-J features to 10 to 15, which were used in a naive Bayes classifier (R e1071). TCRdb ran its own pipeline on the public reads, namely fastp trimming at Q25 and MiXCR clone calling, and kept in-frame beta chains. Every entry covers one CDR3 protein and lists the most common genes and DNA from its rows. TCRdb, rather than the study authors, made the V and J calls. Recorded for this sample are over 350,000 distinct CDR3 sequences; approximately 14% of them occurred a single time. The ten largest clones represent less than 15% of the sample.

The full study reports these points: In cross-validation, a model built on a 13 V-J signature told ophthalmopathy apart from stable hyperthyroidism with just under 90% sensitivity and approximately 84% specificity, and in testing the same model reached 80%/75%. Sample size was not statistically predetermined, and blinding of investigators to group allocation was not performed. Most expanded thyroid clonotypes (frequency above 0.001) were also found in blood, which suggests that blood repertoires may mirror thyroid immune responses. In validation, progression to ophthalmopathy was predicted by the model with more than 65% sensitivity and just over 72% specificity, a median of approximately 6.5 months before onset.

From its cysteine to its phenylalanine, the CDR3 spans 17 amino acids. Only CDR3 DNA is held: 51 bases, read in frame from base 1. Per the germline V gene (reference sequence), SEHNR is the CDR1 and FQNEAQ is the CDR2. The trim is 4 bases for V and 3 bases for J, with a gap of 22 bases between the germline ends. The clonotype comes from a man aged 18 to 30 with Graves' ophthalmopathy. The receptor chain draws on TRBV7-9 and TRBJ2-7, and perhaps TRBD1 as D gene, on 6 matching bases. Sequencing was carried out using blood. The DNA sequence reads TGTGCCAGCAGCTCCGAAGTGGGGCACTGGACAGACTACGAGCAGTACTTC. Translated, this gives CASSSEVGHWTDYEQYF. Reference TRBV7-9 and TRBJ2-7 proteins supply the regions before and after the CDR3; the full variable domain is: DTGVSQNPRHKITKRGQNVTFRCDPISEHNRLYWYRQTLGQGPEFLTYFQNEAQLEKSRLLSDRFSAERPKGSFSTLEIQRTEQGDSAMYLCASSSEVGHWTDYEQYFGPGTRLTVT.